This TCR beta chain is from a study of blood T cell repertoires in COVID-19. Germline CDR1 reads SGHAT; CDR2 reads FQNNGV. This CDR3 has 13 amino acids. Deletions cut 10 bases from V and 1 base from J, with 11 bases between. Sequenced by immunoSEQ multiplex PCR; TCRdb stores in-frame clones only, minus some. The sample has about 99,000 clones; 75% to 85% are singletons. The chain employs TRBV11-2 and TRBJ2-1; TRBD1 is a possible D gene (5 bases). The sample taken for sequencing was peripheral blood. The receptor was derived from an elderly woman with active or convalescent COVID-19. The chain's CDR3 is CATPGQSYNEQFF. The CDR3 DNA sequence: TGTGCCACCCCAGGGCAGTCCTACAATGAGCAGTTCTTC. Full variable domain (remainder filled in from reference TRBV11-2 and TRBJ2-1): EAGVAQSPRYKIIEKRQSVAFWCNPISGHATLYWYQQILGQGPKLLIQFQNNGVVDDSQLPKDRFSAERLKGVDSTLKIQPAKLEDSAVYLCATPGQSYNEQFFGPGTRLTVL.